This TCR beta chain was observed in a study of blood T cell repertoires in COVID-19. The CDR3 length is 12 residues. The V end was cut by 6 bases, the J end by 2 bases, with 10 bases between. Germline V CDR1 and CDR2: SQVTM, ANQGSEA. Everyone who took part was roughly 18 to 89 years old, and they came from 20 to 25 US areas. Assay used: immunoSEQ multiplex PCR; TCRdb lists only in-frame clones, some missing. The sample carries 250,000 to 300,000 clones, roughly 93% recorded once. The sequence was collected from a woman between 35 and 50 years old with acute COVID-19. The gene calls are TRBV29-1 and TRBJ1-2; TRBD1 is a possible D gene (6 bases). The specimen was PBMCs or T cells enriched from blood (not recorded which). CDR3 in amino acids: CSVKQGNYGYTF. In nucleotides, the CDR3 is TGCAGCGTCAAACAGGGCAACTATGGCTACACCTTC.